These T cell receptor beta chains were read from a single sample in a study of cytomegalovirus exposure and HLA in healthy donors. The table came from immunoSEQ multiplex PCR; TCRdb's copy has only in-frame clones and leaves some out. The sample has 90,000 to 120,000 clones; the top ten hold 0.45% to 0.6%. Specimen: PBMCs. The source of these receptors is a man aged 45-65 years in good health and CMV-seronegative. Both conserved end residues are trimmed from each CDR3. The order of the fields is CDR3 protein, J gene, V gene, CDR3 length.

CDR3: ASSLLRGLGEQF
J: TRBJ2-1
V: TRBV6-5
length: 12

CDR3: ASSSTLNEKLF
J: TRBJ1-4
V: TRBV9
length: 11

CDR3: ASSTQGQETQY
J: TRBJ2-5
V: TRBV9
length: 11

CDR3: ASSPGTGFTVGKDEQY
J: TRBJ2-7
V: TRBV18
length: 16

CDR3: ASRERTGGQNQPQH
J: TRBJ1-5
V: TRBV11-3
length: 14

CDR3: ASSPGVFGNIQY
J: TRBJ2-4
V: TRBV6-5
length: 12

CDR3: ASSVAGIGGELF
J: TRBJ2-2
V: TRBV9
length: 12

CDR3: ASSQGTSGGFEAF
J: TRBJ1-1
V: TRBV4-3
length: 13

CDR3: ASSLGKTNVNTEAF
J: TRBJ1-1
V: TRBV7-8
length: 14

CDR3: ASSLARTSGSTDTQY
J: TRBJ2-3
V: TRBV7-2
length: 15

CDR3: ASSTPPRLANYT
J: TRBJ1-2
V: TRBV19
length: 12

CDR3: ASSLDRGGNEQF
J: TRBJ2-1
V: TRBV7-2
length: 12

CDR3: AISDLAGDPYEQY
J: TRBJ2-7
V: TRBV10-3
length: 13

CDR3: ASSQLETGPYEQY
J: TRBJ2-7
V: TRBV4-1
length: 13

CDR3: ASRTSGSAYEQY
J: TRBJ2-7
V: TRBV5-1
length: 12

CDR3: ASSGQRGTYNEQF
J: TRBJ2-1
V: TRBV2
length: 13

CDR3: ASSLGGTGGAGTNYGYT
J: TRBJ1-2
V: TRBV7-2
length: 17

CDR3: ASSLYRDSTEAF
J: TRBJ1-1
V: TRBV18
length: 12

CDR3: ATSRGERESEQY
J: TRBJ2-7
V: TRBV15
length: 12

CDR3: AIRGLAGNSDTQY
J: TRBJ2-3
V: TRBV10-3
length: 13

CDR3: ASSPGGSLQETQY
J: TRBJ2-5
V: TRBV6-6
length: 13

CDR3: ASSESLDRLF
J: TRBJ1-4
V: TRBV2
length: 10